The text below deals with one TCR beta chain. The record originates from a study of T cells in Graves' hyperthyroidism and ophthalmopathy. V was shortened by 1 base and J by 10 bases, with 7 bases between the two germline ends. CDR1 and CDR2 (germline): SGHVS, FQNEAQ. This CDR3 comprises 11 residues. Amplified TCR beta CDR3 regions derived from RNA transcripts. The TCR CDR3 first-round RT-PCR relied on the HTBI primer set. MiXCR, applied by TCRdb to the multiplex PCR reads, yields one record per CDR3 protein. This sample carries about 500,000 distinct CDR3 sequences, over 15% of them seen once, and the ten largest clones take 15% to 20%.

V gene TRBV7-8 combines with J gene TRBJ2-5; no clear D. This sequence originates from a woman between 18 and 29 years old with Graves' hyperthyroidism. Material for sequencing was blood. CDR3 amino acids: CASSLEGDQYF. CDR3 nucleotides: TGTGCCAGCAGCTTAGAAGGTGACCAGTACTTC.